Listed here are 9 T cell receptor beta chains from one sample, sequenced in a study of cytomegalovirus exposure and HLA in healthy donors. The PCR ran on 60 Vbeta and 13 Jbeta primers. Libraries were prepared by immunoSEQ multiplex PCR; TCRdb keeps only in-frame clonotypes and omits some of them. The sample table sets out 60,000 to 85,000 clones. What was sequenced was PBMCs. The receptors shown here come from a man aged 45-65 years in good health and CMV-seropositive.

The chain combines TRBV2 with TRBJ1-1, with TRBD1 identical over 9 bases. Germline V gene sequence: CDR1 SNHLY, CDR2 FYNNEI. Losses at the gene ends were 7 bases for V and 6 bases for J; bases not matched to a gene: 12. This CDR3 contains 15 residues. The CDR3 DNA reads TGTGCCAGCACTCCGTTGGGACAGGGCAGCGCTGAAGCTTTCTTT. Protein product: CASTPLGQGSAEAFF.

The J gene is TRBJ1-1, the V gene TRBV19; D is undetermined. V dropped 5 bases and J dropped 2 bases, with 6 bases sitting between them. Germline lookup yields CDR1 LNHDA and CDR2 SQIVND (reference sequence). CDR3 length: 12 amino acids. The CDR3 sequence is CASSESNTEAFF. In nucleotides, the CDR3 is TGTGCCAGTAGTGAGTCTAACACTGAAGCTTTCTTT.

The rearrangement uses TRBV11-2 and TRBJ1-1, with D perhaps matching TRBD1 (6 bases). Between the trimmed V and J ends, which lost 5 bases and 1 base, there was a span of 11 bases. The CDR3 has 14 residues. CDR1 and CDR2 (germline): SGHAT, FQNNGV. CDR3 sequence reads: CASSLFRGNTEAFF. In DNA, the CDR3 is TGTGCCAGCAGCCTATTCAGGGGGAACACTGAAGCTTTCTTT.

This chain links TRBV10-2 with TRBJ2-7, with a tentative D call TRBD1 (6 bases). Trimming left V 5 bases short and J 5 bases short, with 22 bases between. This CDR3 is built from 16 residues. Germline V lookup: CDR1 WSHSY, CDR2 SAAADI. Here the CDR3 reads CASSRFRTVEGDEQYF. In nucleotides, the CDR3 is TGCGCCAGCAGTAGATTTCGGACAGTCGAAGGGGACGAGCAGTACTTC.

The rearrangement links TRBV7-8 to TRBJ1-3; no reliable D call. Trimming removed 4 bases at V and 5 bases at J, with 6 bases between. The CDR3 length is 12 residues. Germline V gene sequence: CDR1 SGHVS, CDR2 FQNEAQ. The CDR3 region is CASSSQRNTIYF. CDR3 sequence (DNA): TGTGCCAGCAGCTCACAGAGAAACACCATATATTTT.

This chain joins TRBV6-1 and TRBJ2-7, with TRBD2 identical over 13 bases. The CDR3 is made up of 15 amino acids. V lost 7 bases, J lost 5 bases, and 8 bases stayed unmatched. The germline V gene encodes CDR1 MNHNS and CDR2 SASEGT. The CDR3 here is CASKPGLAGNHEQYV. The CDR3 bases are TGTGCCAGCAAACCGGGACTAGCGGGGAATCACGAGCAGTACGTC.

The chain is built from TRBV18 and TRBJ1-5; TRBD1 matches 7 bases. The CDR3 totals 13 residues. Germline values: CDR1 KGHSH, CDR2 LQKENI. V shed 3 bases and J 5 bases; nucleotides not matched to a gene: 1. The CDR3 bases are TGTGCCAGCTCACCCACAGGGGATCAGCCCCAGCATTTT. It translates to CASSPTGDQPQHF. Together with reference TRBV18 and TRBJ1-5, the CDR3 gives the full variable domain: NAGVMQNPRHLVRRRGQEARLRCSPMKGHSHVYWYRQLPEEGLKFMVYLQKENIIDESGMPKERFSAEFPKEGPSILRIQQVVRGDSAAYFCASSPTGDQPQHFGDGTRLSIL.

V is TRBV6-1 and J is TRBJ1-2, with 8 bases lining up with TRBD1. The CDR3 consists of 19 residues. Germline CDR1 is MNHNS and CDR2 is SASEGT. Trimming at V came to 1 base and at J to 6 bases, leaving 19 bases not matched to a gene. The CDR3 protein is CASSEVIRLRTGKSDGYTF. CDR3 in DNA: TGTGCCAGCAGTGAAGTCATACGGCTCAGGACAGGGAAATCTGATGGCTACACCTTC.

The chain combines TRBV28 with TRBJ1-1; no firm D call. Trimming cost V 7 bases and J 1 base, with 7 bases left between them. There are 12 residues in the CDR3. Germline V gene sequence: CDR1 MDHEN, CDR2 SYDVKM. The CDR3 here is CASKEANTEAFF. CDR3 bases: TGTGCCAGCAAAGAGGCGAACACTGAAGCTTTCTTT.